This entry lists 3 T cell receptor beta chains sequenced from one sample in a study of cytomegalovirus exposure and HLA in healthy donors. Both 60 Vbeta primers and 13 Jbeta primers went into the PCR. TCRdb keeps only in-frame clones here, not all; method: immunoSEQ multiplex PCR. Of 180,000 or so clones in the sample, around three quarters are singletons; the top ten hold 2% to 2.5%. The sequenced sample was PBMCs. These TCRs come from a woman aged 25-40 years in good health and CMV-seropositive.

This clone came up a few times. The V call is TRBV4-3, the J call TRBJ1-3; no clear D. V was cut by 4 bases and J by 0 bases, with 10 bases left in between. Per germline, CDR1 LGHNA and CDR2 YSLEER. This CDR3 contains 15 residues. The CDR3 nucleotides read TGCGCCAGCAGCCTCCTCGGTAGCTCTGGAAACACCATATATTTT. The encoded protein is CASSLLGSSGNTIYF.

In its sample, this clone was seen once. The gene calls are TRBV4-3 and TRBJ2-6; TRBD1 aligns across 7 bases. The CDR3 length is 16 residues. J gave up 2 bases and V 0 bases, and 1 base lay outside the gene matches. Looked up from germline, CDR1 is LGHNA and CDR2 is YSLEER. The CDR3: CASSQDQGAGANVLTF. CDR3 sequence (DNA): TGCGCCAGCAGCCAAGACCAGGGGGCTGGGGCCAACGTCCTGACTTTC.

This rearrangement joins TRBV6-5 to TRBJ2-7; TRBD1 agrees at 9 bases. This CDR3 is built from 14 residues. Trimming took 6 bases from V and 2 from J; bases not matched to a gene: 5. Germline V gene lookup returns CDR1 MNHEY and CDR2 SVGAGI. The CDR3 sequence: CASRGTGPPYEQYF. CDR3 sequence (DNA): TGTGCCAGCAGGGGGACAGGGCCACCCTACGAGCAGTACTTC.